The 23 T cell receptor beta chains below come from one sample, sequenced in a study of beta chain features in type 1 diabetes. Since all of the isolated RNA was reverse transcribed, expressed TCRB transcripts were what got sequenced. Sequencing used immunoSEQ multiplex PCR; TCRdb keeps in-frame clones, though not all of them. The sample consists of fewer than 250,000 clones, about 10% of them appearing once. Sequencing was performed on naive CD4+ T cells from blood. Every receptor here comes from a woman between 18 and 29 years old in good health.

CDR3 sequence: CASSVAGPYGYTF. The CDR3 DNA reads TGCGCCAGCAGTGTTGCAGGGCCCTATGGCTACACCTTC. This sequence joins TRBV10-2 and TRBJ1-2; D is perhaps TRBD1 (5 bases). Germline V CDR1 and CDR2: WSHSY, SAAADI. The CDR3 is 13 residues long. The V gene lost 4 bases and the J gene lost 4 bases, with 10 bases spanning the gap.

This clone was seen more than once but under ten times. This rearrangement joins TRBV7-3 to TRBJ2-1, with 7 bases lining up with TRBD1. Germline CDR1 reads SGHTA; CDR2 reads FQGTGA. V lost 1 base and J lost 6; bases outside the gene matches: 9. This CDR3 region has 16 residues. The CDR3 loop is CASSLILGTAINEQFF. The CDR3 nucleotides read TGTGCCAGCAGCTTAATCTTGGGGACAGCAATCAATGAGCAGTTCTTC.

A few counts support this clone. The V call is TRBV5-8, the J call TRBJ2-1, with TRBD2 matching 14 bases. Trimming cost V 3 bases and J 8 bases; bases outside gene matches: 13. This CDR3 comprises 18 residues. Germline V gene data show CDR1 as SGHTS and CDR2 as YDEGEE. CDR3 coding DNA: TGTGCCAGCAGCTGGAACCAGGCCGGGACTAGCGGGAGACATGAGCAGTTCTTC. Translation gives CASSWNQAGTSGRHEQFF.

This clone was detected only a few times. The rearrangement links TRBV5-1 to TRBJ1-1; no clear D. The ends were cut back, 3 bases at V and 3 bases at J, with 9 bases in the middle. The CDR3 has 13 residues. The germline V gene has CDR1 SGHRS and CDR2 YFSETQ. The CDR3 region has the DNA TGCGCCAGCAGCTGGGAGGAGGACACTGAAGCTTTCTTT. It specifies CASSWEEDTEAFF.

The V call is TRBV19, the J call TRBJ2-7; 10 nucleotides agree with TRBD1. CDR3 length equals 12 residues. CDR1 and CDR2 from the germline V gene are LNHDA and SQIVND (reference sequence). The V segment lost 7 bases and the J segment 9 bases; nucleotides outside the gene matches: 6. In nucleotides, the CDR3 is TGTGCCAGTAACGACAGGGGGCTAACGCAGTACTTC. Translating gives CASNDRGLTQYF.

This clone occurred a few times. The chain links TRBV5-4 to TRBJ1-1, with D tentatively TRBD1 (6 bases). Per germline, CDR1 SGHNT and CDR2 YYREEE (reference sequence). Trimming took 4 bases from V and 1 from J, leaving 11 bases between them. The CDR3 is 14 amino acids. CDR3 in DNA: TGTGCCAGCAGCATCGACAGGCGGAACACTGAAGCTTTCTTT. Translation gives CASSIDRRNTEAFF.

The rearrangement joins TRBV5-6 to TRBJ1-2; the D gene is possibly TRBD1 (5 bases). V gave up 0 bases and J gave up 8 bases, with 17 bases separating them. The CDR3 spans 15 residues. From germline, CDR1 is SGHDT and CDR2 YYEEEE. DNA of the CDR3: TGTGCCAGCAGCTTGGTGACAGCCACCCTTAGGGGCTACACCTTC. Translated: CASSLVTATLRGYTF.

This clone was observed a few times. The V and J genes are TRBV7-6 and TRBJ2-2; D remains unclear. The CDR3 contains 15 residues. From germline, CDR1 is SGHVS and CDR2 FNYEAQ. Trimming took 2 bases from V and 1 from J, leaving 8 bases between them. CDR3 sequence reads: CASSLSRMNTGELFF. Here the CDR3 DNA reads TGTGCCAGCAGCTTATCCAGGATGAACACCGGGGAGCTGTTTTTT. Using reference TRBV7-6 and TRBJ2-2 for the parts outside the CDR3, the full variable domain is GAGVSQSPRYKVTKRGQDVALRCDPISGHVSLYWYRQALGQGPEFLTYFNYEAQQDKSGLPNDRFSAERPEGSISTLTIQRTEQRDSAMYRCASSLSRMNTGELFFGEGSRLTVL.

CDR3 nucleotide sequence: TGTGCCTGGAGTGTAAGGGACAGGTTCTCCTACGAGCAGTACTTC. It is translated as CAWSVRDRFSYEQYF. V and J are TRBV30 and TRBJ2-7, with 8 bases lining up with TRBD1. Germline V gene data show CDR1 as GTSNPN and CDR2 as SVGIG (reference sequence). The CDR3 is 15 residues long. Trimming removed 0 bases from V and 0 bases from J; junction bases left unmatched: 4. Drawing the rest from reference TRBV30 and TRBJ2-7, the complete variable domain is SQTIHQWPATLVQPVGSPLSLECTVEGTSNPNLYWYRQAAGRGLQLLFYSVGIGQISSEVPQNLSASRPQDRQFILSSKKLLLSDSGFYLCAWSVRDRFSYEQYFGPGTRLTVT.

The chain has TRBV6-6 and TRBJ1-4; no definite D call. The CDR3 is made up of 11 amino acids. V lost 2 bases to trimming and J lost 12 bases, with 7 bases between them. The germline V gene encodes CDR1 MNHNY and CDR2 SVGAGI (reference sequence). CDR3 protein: CASSYAAELFF. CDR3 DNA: TGTGCCAGCAGTTACGCCGCAGAACTGTTTTTT.

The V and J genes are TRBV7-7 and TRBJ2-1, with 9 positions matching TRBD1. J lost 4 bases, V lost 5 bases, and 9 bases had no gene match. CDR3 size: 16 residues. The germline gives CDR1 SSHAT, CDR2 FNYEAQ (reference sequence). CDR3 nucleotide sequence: TGTGCCAGCAGCCGGGGACAGGGAAGTCGGTACAATGAGCAGTTCTTC. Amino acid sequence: CASSRGQGSRYNEQFF.

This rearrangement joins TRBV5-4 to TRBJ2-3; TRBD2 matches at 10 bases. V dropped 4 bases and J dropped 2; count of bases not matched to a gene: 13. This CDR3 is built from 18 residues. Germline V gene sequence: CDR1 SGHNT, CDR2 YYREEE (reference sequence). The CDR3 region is CASSPGVASGGYTDTQYF. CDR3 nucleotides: TGTGCCAGCAGCCCTGGCGTAGCTAGCGGGGGATACACAGATACGCAGTATTTT.

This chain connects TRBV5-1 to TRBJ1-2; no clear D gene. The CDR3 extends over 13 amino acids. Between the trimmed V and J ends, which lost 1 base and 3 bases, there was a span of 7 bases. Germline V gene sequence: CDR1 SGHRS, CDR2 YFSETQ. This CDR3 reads CASSLSPDYGYTF. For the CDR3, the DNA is TGCGCCAGCAGCTTGTCCCCAGACTATGGCTACACCTTC.

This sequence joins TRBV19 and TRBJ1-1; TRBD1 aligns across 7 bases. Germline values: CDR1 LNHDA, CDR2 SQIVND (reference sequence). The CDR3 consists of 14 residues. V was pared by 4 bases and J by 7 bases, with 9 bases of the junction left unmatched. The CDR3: CASSNPGQMIEAFF. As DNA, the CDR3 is TGTGCCAGTAGTAACCCGGGACAGATGATTGAAGCTTTCTTT.

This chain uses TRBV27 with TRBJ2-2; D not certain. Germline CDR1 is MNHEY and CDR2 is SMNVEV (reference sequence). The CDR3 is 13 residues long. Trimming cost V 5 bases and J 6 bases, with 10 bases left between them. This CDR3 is CASSVSHAGELFF. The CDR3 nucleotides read TGTGCCAGCAGTGTGTCACATGCCGGGGAGCTGTTTTTT.

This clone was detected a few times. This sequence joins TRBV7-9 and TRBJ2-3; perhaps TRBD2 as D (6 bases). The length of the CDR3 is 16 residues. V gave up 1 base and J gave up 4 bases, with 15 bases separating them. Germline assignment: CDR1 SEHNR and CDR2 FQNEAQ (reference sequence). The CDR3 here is CASSLDPGSRSDTQYF. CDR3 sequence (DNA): TGTGCCAGCAGCTTAGATCCCGGGAGTAGGTCAGATACGCAGTATTTT.

The CDR3 loop is CATQGTSGYTGELFF. In nucleotides, the CDR3 is TGCGCCACCCAGGGGACTAGCGGATACACCGGGGAGCTGTTTTTT. The rearrangement links TRBV5-1 to TRBJ2-2, with 11 positions matching TRBD2. The CDR3 consists of 15 residues. Per the germline V gene, CDR1 is SGHRS and CDR2 is YFSETQ. The V and J ends lost 9 bases and 3 bases, in that order; junction bases with no gene match: 7.

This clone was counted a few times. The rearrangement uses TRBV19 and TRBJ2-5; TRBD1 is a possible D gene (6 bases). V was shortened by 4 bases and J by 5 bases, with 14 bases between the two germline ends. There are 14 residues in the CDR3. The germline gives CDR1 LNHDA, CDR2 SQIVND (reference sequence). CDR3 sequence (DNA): TGTGCCAGTAGTAGGTTTGGGACAACGGAGACCCAGTACTTC. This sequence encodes CASSRFGTTETQYF.

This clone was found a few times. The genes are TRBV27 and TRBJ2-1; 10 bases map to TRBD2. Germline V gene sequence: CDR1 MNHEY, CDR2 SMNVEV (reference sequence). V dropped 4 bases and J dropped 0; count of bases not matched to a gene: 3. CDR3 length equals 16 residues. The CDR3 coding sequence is TGTGCCAGCAGTTCAATAGCGGGGGGCTCCTACAATGAGCAGTTCTTC. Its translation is CASSSIAGGSYNEQFF.

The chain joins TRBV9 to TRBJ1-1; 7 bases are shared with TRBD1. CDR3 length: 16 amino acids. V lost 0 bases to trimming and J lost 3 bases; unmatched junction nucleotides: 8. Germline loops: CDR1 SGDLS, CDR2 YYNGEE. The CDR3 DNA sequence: TGTGCCAGCAGCGTAGTAGGGCGGCAGGGGGACACTGAAGCTTTCTTT. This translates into CASSVVGRQGDTEAFF.

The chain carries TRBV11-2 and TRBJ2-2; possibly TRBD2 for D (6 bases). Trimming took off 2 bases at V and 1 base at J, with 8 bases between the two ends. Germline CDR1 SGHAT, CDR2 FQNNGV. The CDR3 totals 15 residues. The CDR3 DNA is TGTGCCAGCAGCTTACAGACTAGGAACACCGGGGAGCTGTTTTTT. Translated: CASSLQTRNTGELFF. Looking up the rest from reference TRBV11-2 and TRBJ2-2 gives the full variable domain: EAGVAQSPRYKIIEKRQSVAFWCNPISGHATLYWYQQILGQGPKLLIQFQNNGVVDDSQLPKDRFSAERLKGVDSTLKIQPAKLEDSAVYLCASSLQTRNTGELFFGEGSRLTVL.

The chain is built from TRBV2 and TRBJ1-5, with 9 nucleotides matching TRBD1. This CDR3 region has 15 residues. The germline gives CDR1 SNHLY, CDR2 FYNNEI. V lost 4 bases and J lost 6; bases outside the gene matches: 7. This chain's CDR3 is CASSARDRDIQPQHF. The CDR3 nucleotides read TGTGCCAGCAGTGCCCGGGACAGGGACATTCAGCCCCAGCATTTT.

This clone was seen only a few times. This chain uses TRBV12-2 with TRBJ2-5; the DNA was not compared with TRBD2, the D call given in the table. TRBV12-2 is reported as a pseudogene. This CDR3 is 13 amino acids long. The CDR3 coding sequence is TGTGCAAGTCGCTTAACCCTGGACTATTCTCGGTACTTC. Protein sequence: CASRLTLDYSRYF.